One T cell receptor (beta chain) is described in this entry. Its antigen remains unidentified. These data are taken from a study of T cell responses to AZD1222 COVID-19 vaccine. Across the whole study: Pooled together were second doses at about 4 or about 12 weeks. Overall study findings and caveats: Donors skewed white British and female; clonal diversity was possibly underestimated. Elevations in Spike-specific TCR breadth and depth followed administration of two AZD1222 doses.

Sequenced by immunoSEQ multiplex PCR; TCRdb stores in-frame clones only, minus some. The profile shows some 110,000 clones, 88% of them singletons. CDR1 and CDR2 (germline): KGHSH, LQKENI. The CDR3 spans 13 residues. Deletions cut 6 bases from V and 1 base from J, with 9 bases between. The receptor's source is an adult in good health. The sample was peripheral blood, taken on day 0 of AZD1222 vaccination. The chain joins TRBV18 to TRBJ2-5; D remains ambiguous. As DNA, the CDR3 is TGTGCCAGCTCGCCTCTCCCCCAAGAGACCCAGTACTTC. Its protein product is CASSPLPQETQYF.